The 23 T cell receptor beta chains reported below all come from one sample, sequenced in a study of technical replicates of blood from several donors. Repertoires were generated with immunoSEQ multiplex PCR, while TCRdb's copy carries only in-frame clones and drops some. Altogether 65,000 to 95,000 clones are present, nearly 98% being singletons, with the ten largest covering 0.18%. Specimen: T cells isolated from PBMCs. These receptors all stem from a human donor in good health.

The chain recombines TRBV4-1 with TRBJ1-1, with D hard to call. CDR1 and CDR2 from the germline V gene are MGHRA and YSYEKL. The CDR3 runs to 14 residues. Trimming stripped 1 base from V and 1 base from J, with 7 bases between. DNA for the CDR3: TGCGCCAGCAGCCAAGTGGGAGGGAACACTGAAGCTTTCTTT. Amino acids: CASSQVGGNTEAFF.

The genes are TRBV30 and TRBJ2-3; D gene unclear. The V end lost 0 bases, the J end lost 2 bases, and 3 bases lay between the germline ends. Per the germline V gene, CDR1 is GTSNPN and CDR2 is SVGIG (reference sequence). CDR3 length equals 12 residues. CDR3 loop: CAWSVLTDTQYF. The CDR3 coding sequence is TGTGCCTGGAGTGTACTCACAGATACGCAGTATTTT. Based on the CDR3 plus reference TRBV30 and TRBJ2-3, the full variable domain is SQTIHQWPATLVQPVGSPLSLECTVEGTSNPNLYWYRQAAGRGLQLLFYSVGIGQISSEVPQNLSASRPQDRQFILSSKKLLLSDSGFYLCAWSVLTDTQYFGPGTRLTVL.

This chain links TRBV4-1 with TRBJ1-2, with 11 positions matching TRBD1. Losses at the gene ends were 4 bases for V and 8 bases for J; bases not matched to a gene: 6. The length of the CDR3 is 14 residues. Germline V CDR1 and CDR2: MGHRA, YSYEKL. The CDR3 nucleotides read TGCGCCAGCAGCCCCGTCGGACAGGGGGCCGGCTACACCTTC. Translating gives CASSPVGQGAGYTF.

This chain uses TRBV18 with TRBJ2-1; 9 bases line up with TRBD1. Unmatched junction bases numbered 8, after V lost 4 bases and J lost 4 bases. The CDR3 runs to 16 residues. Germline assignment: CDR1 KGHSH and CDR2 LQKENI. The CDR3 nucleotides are TGTGCCAGCTCACGGGACAGGGAGCCCATTTACAATGAGCAGTTCTTC. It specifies CASSRDREPIYNEQFF.

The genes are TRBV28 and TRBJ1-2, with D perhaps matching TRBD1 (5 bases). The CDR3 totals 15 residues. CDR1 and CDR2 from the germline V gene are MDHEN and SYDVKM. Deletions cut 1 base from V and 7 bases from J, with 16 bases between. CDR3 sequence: CASSLFLQGLSGYTF. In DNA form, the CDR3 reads TGTGCCAGCAGTTTATTCCTCCAGGGATTATCTGGCTACACCTTC.

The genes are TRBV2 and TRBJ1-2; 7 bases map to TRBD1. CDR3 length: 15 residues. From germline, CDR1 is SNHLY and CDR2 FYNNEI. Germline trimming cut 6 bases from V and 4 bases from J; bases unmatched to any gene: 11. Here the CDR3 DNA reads TGTGCCAGCAGGAGCAGGGACAGTGTAGTCTATGGCTACACCTTC. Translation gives CASRSRDSVVYGYTF.

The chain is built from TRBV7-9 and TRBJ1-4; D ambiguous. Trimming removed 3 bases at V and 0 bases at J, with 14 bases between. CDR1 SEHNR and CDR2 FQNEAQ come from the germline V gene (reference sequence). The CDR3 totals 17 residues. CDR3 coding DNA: TGTGCCAGCAGCTTTACACTGGGCGGGGCAACTAATGAAAAACTGTTTTTT. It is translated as CASSFTLGGATNEKLFF.

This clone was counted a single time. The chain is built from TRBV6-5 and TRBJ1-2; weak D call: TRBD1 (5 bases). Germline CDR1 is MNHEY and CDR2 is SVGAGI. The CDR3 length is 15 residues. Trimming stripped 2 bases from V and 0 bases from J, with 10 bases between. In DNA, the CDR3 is TGTGCCAGCAGTTACGGCGGGGCCTCTAACTATGGCTACACCTTC. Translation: CASSYGGASNYGYTF.

In DNA, the CDR3 is TGTGCCACCCAACCGGGACAACACACCGGGGAGCTGTTTTTT. This codes for CATQPGQHTGELFF. This rearrangement joins TRBV6-6 to TRBJ2-2; tentative D call: TRBD1 (6 bases). The germline V gene encodes CDR1 MNHNY and CDR2 SVGAGI (reference sequence). The CDR3 contains 14 residues. V was pared by 10 bases and J by 3 bases, with 15 bases between.

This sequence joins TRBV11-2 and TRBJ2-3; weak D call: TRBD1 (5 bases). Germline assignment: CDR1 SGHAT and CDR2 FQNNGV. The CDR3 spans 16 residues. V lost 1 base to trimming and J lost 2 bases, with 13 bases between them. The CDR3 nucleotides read TGTGCCAGCAGCTTAGCAGGGTTCGGAAACACAGATACGCAGTATTTT. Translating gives CASSLAGFGNTDTQYF.

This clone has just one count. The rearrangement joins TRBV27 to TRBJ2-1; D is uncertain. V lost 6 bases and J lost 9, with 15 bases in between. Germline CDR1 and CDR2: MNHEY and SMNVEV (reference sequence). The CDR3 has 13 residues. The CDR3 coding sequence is TGTGCCAGCAGACCGACCGGGTTTCTTGAGCAGTTCTTC. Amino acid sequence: CASRPTGFLEQFF.

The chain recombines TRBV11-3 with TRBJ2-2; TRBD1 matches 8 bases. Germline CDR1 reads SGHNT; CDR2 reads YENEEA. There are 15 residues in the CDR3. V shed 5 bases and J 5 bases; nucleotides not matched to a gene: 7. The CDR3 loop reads CASSPRDRSTGELFF. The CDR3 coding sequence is TGTGCCAGCAGCCCCCGGGACAGGAGTACCGGGGAGCTGTTTTTT.

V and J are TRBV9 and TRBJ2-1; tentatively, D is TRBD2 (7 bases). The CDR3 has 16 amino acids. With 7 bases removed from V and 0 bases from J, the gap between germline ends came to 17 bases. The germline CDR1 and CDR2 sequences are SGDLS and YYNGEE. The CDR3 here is CASSQGGGSSYNEQFF. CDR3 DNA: TGTGCCAGCTCCCAAGGGGGGGGGAGCTCCTACAATGAGCAGTTCTTC.

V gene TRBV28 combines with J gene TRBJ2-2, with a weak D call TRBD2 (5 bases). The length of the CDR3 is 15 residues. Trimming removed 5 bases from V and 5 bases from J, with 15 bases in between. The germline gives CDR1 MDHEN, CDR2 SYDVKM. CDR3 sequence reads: CASSTLAFGTGELFF. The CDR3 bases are TGTGCCAGCAGTACCCTAGCATTTGGAACCGGGGAGCTGTTTTTT.

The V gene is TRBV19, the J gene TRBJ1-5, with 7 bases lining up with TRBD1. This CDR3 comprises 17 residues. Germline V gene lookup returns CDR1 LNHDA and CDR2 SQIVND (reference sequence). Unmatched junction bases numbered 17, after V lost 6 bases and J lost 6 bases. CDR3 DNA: TGTGCCAGTAGAGAGGACAGGAGGTCCATGAGGAGTCAGCCCCAGCATTTT. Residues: CASREDRRSMRSQPQHF.

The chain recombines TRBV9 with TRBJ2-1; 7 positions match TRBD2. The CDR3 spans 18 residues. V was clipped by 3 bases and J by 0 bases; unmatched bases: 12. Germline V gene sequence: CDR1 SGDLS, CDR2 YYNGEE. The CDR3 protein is CASSANPRDYPSYNEQFF. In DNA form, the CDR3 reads TGTGCCAGCAGCGCCAACCCCCGGGACTACCCCTCCTACAATGAGCAGTTCTTC.

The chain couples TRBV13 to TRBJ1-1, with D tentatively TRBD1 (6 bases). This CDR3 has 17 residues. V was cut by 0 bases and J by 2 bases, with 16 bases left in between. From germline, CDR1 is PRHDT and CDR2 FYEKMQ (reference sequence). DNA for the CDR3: TGTGCCAGCAGCTTAGGCCGCCTGGACAGTGGAAACACTGAAGCTTTCTTT. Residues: CASSLGRLDSGNTEAFF.

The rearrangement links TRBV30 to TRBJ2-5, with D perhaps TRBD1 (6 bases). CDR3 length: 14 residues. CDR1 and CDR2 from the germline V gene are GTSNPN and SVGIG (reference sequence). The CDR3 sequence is CATDQGLGQETQYF. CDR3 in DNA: TGTGCTACAGATCAGGGGTTAGGTCAAGAGACCCAGTACTTC.

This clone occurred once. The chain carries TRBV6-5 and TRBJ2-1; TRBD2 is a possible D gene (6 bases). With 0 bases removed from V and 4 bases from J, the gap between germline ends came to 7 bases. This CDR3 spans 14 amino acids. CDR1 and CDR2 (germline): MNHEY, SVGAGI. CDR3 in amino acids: CASSYSTSYNEQFF. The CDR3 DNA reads TGTGCCAGCAGTTACTCGACTAGTTACAATGAGCAGTTCTTC.

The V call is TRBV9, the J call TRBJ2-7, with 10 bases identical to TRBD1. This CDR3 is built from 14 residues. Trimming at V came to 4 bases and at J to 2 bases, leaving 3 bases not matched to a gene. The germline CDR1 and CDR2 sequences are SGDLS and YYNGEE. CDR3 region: CASSPGTGAYEQYF. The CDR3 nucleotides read TGTGCCAGCAGCCCCGGGACAGGGGCCTACGAGCAGTACTTC.

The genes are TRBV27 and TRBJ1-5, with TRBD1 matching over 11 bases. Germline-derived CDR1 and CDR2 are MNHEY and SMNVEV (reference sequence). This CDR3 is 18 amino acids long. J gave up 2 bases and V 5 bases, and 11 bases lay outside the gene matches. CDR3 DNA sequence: TGTGCCAGCAGTACCCGGGACAGGGGGTTCTTCGGCAATCAGCCCCAGCATTTT. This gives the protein CASSTRDRGFFGNQPQHF.

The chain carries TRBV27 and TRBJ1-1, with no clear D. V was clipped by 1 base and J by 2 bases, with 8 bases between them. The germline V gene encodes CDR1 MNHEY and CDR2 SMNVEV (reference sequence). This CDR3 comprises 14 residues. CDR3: CASSLFTENTEAFF. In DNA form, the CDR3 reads TGTGCCAGCAGTTTATTCACAGAAAACACTGAAGCTTTCTTT.

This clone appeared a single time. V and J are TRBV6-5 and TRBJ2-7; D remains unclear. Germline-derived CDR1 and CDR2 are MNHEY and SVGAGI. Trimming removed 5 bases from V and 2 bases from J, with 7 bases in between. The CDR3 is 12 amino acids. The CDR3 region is CASSTHTYEQYF. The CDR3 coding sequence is TGTGCCAGCAGTACGCACACCTACGAGCAGTACTTC.